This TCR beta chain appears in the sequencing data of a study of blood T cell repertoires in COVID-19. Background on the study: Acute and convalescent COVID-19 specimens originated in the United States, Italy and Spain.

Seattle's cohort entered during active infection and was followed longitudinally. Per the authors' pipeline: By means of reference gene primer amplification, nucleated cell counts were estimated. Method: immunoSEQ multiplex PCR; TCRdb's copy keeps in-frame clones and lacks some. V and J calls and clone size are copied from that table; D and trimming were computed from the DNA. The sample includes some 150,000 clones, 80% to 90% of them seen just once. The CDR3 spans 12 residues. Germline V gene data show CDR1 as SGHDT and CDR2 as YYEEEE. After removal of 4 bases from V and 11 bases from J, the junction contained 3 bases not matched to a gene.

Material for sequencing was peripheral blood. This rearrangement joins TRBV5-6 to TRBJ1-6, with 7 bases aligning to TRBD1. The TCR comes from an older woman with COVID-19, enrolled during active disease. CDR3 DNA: TGTGCCAGCAGCCGACAGGGACCACCCCTCCACTTT. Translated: CASSRQGPPLHF.